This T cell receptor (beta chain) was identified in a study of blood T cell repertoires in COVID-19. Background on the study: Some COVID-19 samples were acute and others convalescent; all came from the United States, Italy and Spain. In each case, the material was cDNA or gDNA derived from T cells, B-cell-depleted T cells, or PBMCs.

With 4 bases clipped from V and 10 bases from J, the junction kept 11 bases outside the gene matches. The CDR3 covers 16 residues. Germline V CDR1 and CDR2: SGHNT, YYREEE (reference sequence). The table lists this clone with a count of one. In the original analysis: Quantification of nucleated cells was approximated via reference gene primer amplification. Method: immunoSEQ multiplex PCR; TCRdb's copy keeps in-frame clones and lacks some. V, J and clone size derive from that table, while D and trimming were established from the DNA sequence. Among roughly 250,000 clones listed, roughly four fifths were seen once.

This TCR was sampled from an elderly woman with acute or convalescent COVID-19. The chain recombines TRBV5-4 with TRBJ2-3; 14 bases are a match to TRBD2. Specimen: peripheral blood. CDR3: CASSTTSGGALNAQYF. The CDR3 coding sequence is TGTGCCAGCAGCACGACTAGCGGGGGGGCCTTAAATGCGCAGTATTTT.